The clone carrying this T cell receptor (beta chain) was seen a handful of times. This sample was included in a study of blood T cells in healthy people across ages. Study details: About one barcoded beta molecule per two T cells came from capture by template switching.

The CDR3 spans 15 residues. V shed 4 bases, J shed 5 bases, and the junction held 6 bases outside the gene matches. The germline gives CDR1 MDHEN, CDR2 SYDVKM. Primed by a sample-barcoded 5' primer and a J-beta primer mix, a second PCR proceeded for 7 to 11 cycles. TCRdb reanalysed the 5' RACE reads using MiXCR and keeps one entry per CDR3 protein. This table holds around 1,500,000 distinct CDR3 sequences, about 40% found once. This sequence originates from a woman between 18 and 29 years old in good health. The chain joins TRBV28 to TRBJ2-5; TRBD1 agrees at 11 bases. Sequenced material: blood. The CDR3 here is CASSSRTGGLETQYF. DNA for the CDR3: TGTGCCAGCAGTTCCAGGACAGGGGGCTTGGAGACCCAGTACTTC.